This T cell receptor (beta chain) was profiled in a study of cytomegalovirus exposure and HLA in healthy donors. Study-level points and caveats: Among the sequence variants, a highly shared cluster was likely an artifact of sequencing.

With 60 Vbeta and 13 Jbeta primers, the PCR was carried out. The repertoire was sequenced with immunoSEQ multiplex PCR; TCRdb's copy has only in-frame clones and lacks some. The data show around 160,000 clones, and the top ten clones hold around 1.5%. V lost 5 bases to trimming and J lost 4 bases, with 14 bases between them. CDR3 size: 14 residues. In germline, CDR1 is MNHEY, CDR2 SVGAGI. About this clone: Its antigen remains unknown.

The sequence derives from a woman between 45 and 65 years old in good health and CMV-seronegative. The gene calls are TRBV6-5 and TRBJ1-2, with D perhaps matching TRBD1 (6 bases). The sample taken for sequencing was PBMCs. The CDR3 bases are TGTGCCAGCAGTGCGACAGGCATTTTCTATGGCTACACCTTC. This codes for CASSATGIFYGYTF.